A single count supports the clone carrying this T cell receptor (beta chain). The sample belongs to a study of CD8+ T cells in alopecia areata. Study details: Treated patients received oral tofacitinib, 5 to 10 mg twice daily.

Peripheral blood and lesional scalp punch biopsies were taken from alopecia areata patients. PBMCs provided sorted CD4+ and CD8+ T cells. In each case, RNA was isolated and then reverse transcribed into cDNA as the sequencing template. The data were produced by immunoSEQ multiplex PCR, yet TCRdb's version contains in-frame clones alone and is incomplete. The sample gives some 180,000 clones, around 63% of which show up once; under 2% is in the top ten. Specimen: CD4+ T cells sorted from blood, collected at week 0. The receptor comes from a human donor with alopecia areata.

CDR3 DNA: TGTGCCAGCGCAGGGGCGTCGAACACTGAAGCTTTCTTT. Amino acids: CASAGASNTEAFF. The chain is built from TRBV7-3 and TRBJ1-1, with D perhaps TRBD1 (6 bases). With 8 bases removed from V and 1 base from J, the gap between germline ends came to 11 bases. Per the germline V gene, CDR1 is SGHTA and CDR2 is FQGTGA. The CDR3 totals 13 residues.